Following are 26 T cell receptor beta chains from one sample sequenced in a study of identical twins (dated by TCRdb to the mid-2010s). The method behind the library was 5' RACE. Sequencing took place on an Illumina HiSeq 2000. TCRdb cleaned the public reads at Q25 with fastp, built clones with MiXCR and kept in-frame beta chains. Identical CDR3 proteins give one entry, which carries the most common genes and DNA. In this sample the table shows 260,000 or so distinct CDR3 sequences, approximately 6.8% of which occur a single time. The ten largest clones take up more than 5% of the sample. This sample also appeared in a second study, on yellow fever vaccine responses in identical twins.

The specimen was CD8+ T cells sorted from blood. The receptors derive from a woman younger than 30 in good health.

This clonotype was observed at least ten times. This chain joins TRBV4-1 and TRBJ2-2; D is perhaps TRBD2 (6 bases). The CDR3 spans 17 residues. V was cut by 5 bases and J by 2 bases, with 18 bases left in between. Per the germline V gene, CDR1 is MGHRA and CDR2 is YSYEKL. For the CDR3, the DNA is TGCGCCAGCAGCACCCCTTCCGGGGGACTTAACACCGGGGAGCTGTTTTTT. Amino acids: CASSTPSGGLNTGELFF.

The table lists this clonotype with many counts. This chain joins TRBV7-2 and TRBJ2-3; 9 bases are shared with TRBD2. The J segment lost 0 bases and the V segment lost 2 bases, leaving 24 bases of the junction unmatched. Germline V CDR1 and CDR2: SGHTA, FQGNSA. The CDR3 has 23 residues. This chain's CDR3 is CASSLSPLRSAGGYNPSTDTQYF. The CDR3 region has the DNA TGTGCCAGCAGCTTAAGCCCCCTCCGTTCAGCGGGAGGCTACAACCCGAGCACAGATACGCAGTATTTT.

The chain combines TRBV5-5 with TRBJ2-5; TRBD1 aligns across 8 bases. The CDR3 totals 14 residues. Losses at the gene ends were 4 bases for V and 4 bases for J; bases not matched to a gene: 6. Germline-derived CDR1 and CDR2 are SGHKS and YYEKEE (reference sequence). The CDR3 spells CASSPRTGLETQYF. CDR3 coding DNA: TGTGCCAGCAGCCCCCGGACAGGGTTAGAGACCCAGTACTTC.

The rearrangement uses TRBV19 and TRBJ2-1; D is perhaps TRBD1 (5 bases). The CDR3 extends over 15 amino acids. Germline loops: CDR1 LNHDA, CDR2 SQIVND (reference sequence). Trimming stripped 3 bases from V and 4 bases from J, with 13 bases between. CDR3 region: CASSISDNLYNEQFF. The CDR3 DNA sequence: TGTGCCAGTAGTATTTCGGACAACCTTTACAATGAGCAGTTCTTC.

This chain uses TRBV2 with TRBJ2-5; D ambiguous. Looked up from germline, CDR1 is SNHLY and CDR2 is FYNNEI. The CDR3 length is 12 residues. V was clipped by 7 bases and J by 4 bases, with 10 bases between them. This CDR3 reads CASTDRRETQYF. The CDR3 nucleotides read TGTGCCAGCACGGATAGGCGAGAGACCCAGTACTTC.

This chain uses TRBV5-4 with TRBJ1-6; TRBD1 matches 8 bases. The V gene end was trimmed by 3 bases and the J gene end by 10 bases; junction bases not matched to a gene: 6. From germline, CDR1 is SGHNT and CDR2 YYREEE (reference sequence). The CDR3 totals 14 residues. The CDR3 is CASSSTGEGSPLHF. The DNA for the CDR3 is TGTGCCAGCAGCTCGACAGGGGAAGGATCACCCCTCCACTTT.

CDR3 amino acids: CASRRDRGANQPQHF. CDR3 DNA: TGTGCCAGCAGGAGGGACAGGGGCGCTAATCAGCCCCAGCATTTT. The rearrangement joins TRBV28 to TRBJ1-5; TRBD1 aligns across 10 bases. Germline loops: CDR1 MDHEN, CDR2 SYDVKM. The ends lost 6 bases at V and 4 bases at J; junction bases unmatched: 6. The CDR3 loop spans 15 amino acids. Drawing the rest from reference TRBV28 and TRBJ1-5, the complete variable domain is DVKVTQSSRYLVKRTGEKVFLECVQDMDHENMFWYRQDPGLGLRLIYFSYDVKMKEKGDIPEGYSVSREKKERFSLILESASTNQTSMYLCASRRDRGANQPQHFGDGTRLSIL.

The table lists this clonotype with many counts. The V gene is TRBV15, the J gene TRBJ2-3, with D possibly TRBD1 on 6 matching bases. V lost 1 base and J lost 6, with 11 bases in between. The germline V gene encodes CDR1 LNHNV and CDR2 YYDKDF (reference sequence). The CDR3 spans 14 residues. The CDR3 spells CATSRGQEGDTQYF. The CDR3 bases are TGTGCCACCAGCAGAGGACAGGAAGGCGATACGCAGTATTTT.

V usage is TRBV29-1 and J usage is TRBJ1-2, with D unresolved. V was pared by 0 bases and J by 3 bases, with 14 bases between. The CDR3 totals 15 residues. The germline V gene encodes CDR1 SQVTM and CDR2 ANQGSEA. CDR3 amino acids: CSVEEGGEFYYGYTF. In nucleotides, the CDR3 is TGCAGCGTTGAAGAGGGCGGGGAATTCTACTATGGCTACACCTTC.

V is TRBV10-3 and J is TRBJ2-2; TRBD1 matches at 8 bases. J gave up 7 bases and V 0 bases, and 4 bases lay outside the gene matches. The CDR3 totals 15 residues. The germline V gene has CDR1 ENHRY and CDR2 SYGVKD. CDR3 residues: CAISESSGGHGELFF. The CDR3 DNA reads as TGTGCCATCAGTGAGTCTTCAGGGGGCCACGGGGAGCTGTTTTTT.

This clonotype was counted many times. The rearrangement links TRBV20-1 to TRBJ2-1; 7 bases fit TRBD2. J was trimmed by 1 base and V by 6 bases; bases with no gene match: 6. The CDR3 loop spans 14 amino acids. CDR1 and CDR2 from the germline V gene are DFQATT and SNEGSKA (reference sequence). The CDR3 loop is CSADLGLSYNEQFF. CDR3 nucleotide sequence: TGCAGTGCCGACCTGGGACTATCCTACAATGAGCAGTTCTTC.

This clonotype was counted at least ten times. V and J are TRBV29-1 and TRBJ2-2; 12 bases fit TRBD2. The CDR3 is made up of 17 amino acids. Germline V gene sequence: CDR1 SQVTM, CDR2 ANQGSEA. Germline trimming cut 2 bases from V and 4 bases from J; bases unmatched to any gene: 8. The CDR3 DNA sequence: TGCAGCGTTGAAATGAGGGCTAGCGGGGGGGTCACCGGGGAGCTGTTTTTT. This sequence encodes CSVEMRASGGVTGELFF.

This clonotype came up many times. The rearrangement links TRBV29-1 to TRBJ2-1; TRBD2 agrees at 11 bases. Germline-derived CDR1 and CDR2 are SQVTM and ANQGSEA. V shed 7 bases, J shed 0 bases, and the junction held 2 bases outside the gene matches. CDR3 size: 14 residues. The chain's CDR3 is CSALAGGSYNEQFF. The CDR3 nucleotides read TGCAGCGCCCTAGCGGGGGGCTCCTACAATGAGCAGTTCTTC.

This chain uses TRBV20-1 with TRBJ2-7, with 10 bases lining up with TRBD1. The CDR3 has 14 amino acids. V shed 0 bases and J 7 bases; nucleotides not matched to a gene: 6. CDR1 DFQATT and CDR2 SNEGSKA come from the germline V gene (reference sequence). The CDR3 DNA follows: TGCAGTGCTAGAGATAGGGACAGGGGAAGGGAGCAGTACTTC. Translation gives CSARDRDRGREQYF.

This clonotype was seen just once. The junction departs from germline at one end; a sequencing error may be responsible. The chain combines TRBV6-2 or TRBV6-3 with TRBJ1-2, with a tentative D call TRBD1 (5 bases). The length of the CDR3 is 20 residues. Looked up from germline, CDR1 is MNHEY and CDR2 is SVGEGT. CDR3: CASSYSTVGQGYSMSYVYTF. In DNA form, the CDR3 reads TGTGCCAGCAGTTACTCGACGGTCGGCCAGGGCTATTCTATGTCTTATGTCTACACCTTC.

A word on this clonotype: One junction end does not reproduce the germline sequence, and a read error may be involved. The chain employs TRBV3-1 and TRBJ2-3; D is undetermined. This CDR3 has 17 residues. The germline CDR1 and CDR2 sequences are LGHDT and YNNKEL (reference sequence). CDR3 DNA sequence: TGTGCCACCAGCCAAGTTTTGGGTCTGGCGGGCACAGATACGCAGTATTTT. As protein: CATSQVLGLAGTDTQYF.

This clonotype was found many times. This chain uses TRBV3-1 with TRBJ1-5, with 10 nucleotides matching TRBD1. Germline V CDR1 and CDR2: LGHDT, YNNKEL (reference sequence). The V gene end was trimmed by 4 bases and the J gene end by 4 bases; junction bases not matched to a gene: 4. CDR3 size: 15 residues. CDR3 coding DNA: TGTGCCAGCAGCCCCAGACAGGGGGCGAATCAGCCCCAGCATTTT. It translates to CASSPRQGANQPQHF.

This clonotype was recorded many times. This chain links TRBV12-3 or TRBV12-4 with TRBJ2-7; TRBD1 or TRBD2 may be the D gene (6 bases each). The CDR3 has 14 amino acids. Trimming removed 3 bases at V and 3 bases at J, with 12 bases between. CDR3 sequence reads: CASSFGGGDYEQYF. The CDR3 region has the DNA TGTGCCAGCAGTTTTGGAGGGGGAGACTACGAGCAGTACTTC.

This clonotype has ten or more counts. This chain connects TRBV10-3 to TRBJ1-2; D perhaps matches TRBD1 (6 bases). The V gene's germline CDR1 is ENHRY and CDR2 SYGVKD. Trimming stripped 7 bases from V and 4 bases from J, with 16 bases between. The length of the CDR3 is 14 residues. The CDR3 loop reads CAITPGEGSYGYTF. The CDR3 DNA reads TGTGCCATCACCCCAGGGGAGGGGTCCTATGGCTACACCTTC.

The J gene is TRBJ1-1, the V gene TRBV2; D unresolved. The CDR3 has 10 amino acids. Germline-derived CDR1 and CDR2 are SNHLY and FYNNEI. Trimming took 8 bases from V and 7 from J, leaving 8 bases between them. The CDR3 here is CASLGVEAFF. In nucleotides, the CDR3 is TGTGCCAGCCTCGGCGTTGAAGCTTTCTTT.

This clonotype was detected only a few times. The chain joins TRBV2 to TRBJ2-7, with no clear D. This CDR3 contains 11 residues. From germline, CDR1 is SNHLY and CDR2 FYNNEI. V lost 9 bases to trimming and J lost 3 bases, with 9 bases between them. In nucleotides, the CDR3 is TGTGCCAGTAATGGGGTCTACGAGCAGTACGTC. It encodes CASNGVYEQYV.

This clonotype was picked up many times. The chain couples TRBV29-1 to TRBJ2-5, with unresolved D. The CDR3 contains 13 residues. V lost 1 base, J lost 3 bases, and 9 bases lay in between. The germline V gene encodes CDR1 SQVTM and CDR2 ANQGSEA. The CDR3, as DNA: TGCAGCGTTGAAGCCGAGAATAAAGAGACCCAGTACTTC. This gives the protein CSVEAENKETQYF.

This clonotype has ten or more counts. The CDR3 spells CSVEVSSGSYEQYF. The CDR3 DNA reads TGCAGCGTTGAAGTGTCTAGCGGGAGTTACGAGCAGTACTTC. The rearrangement uses TRBV29-1 and TRBJ2-7; 10 bases line up with TRBD2. The V and J ends lost 1 base and 4 bases, in that order; junction bases with no gene match: 4. CDR3 size: 14 residues. Germline values: CDR1 SQVTM, CDR2 ANQGSEA.

V and J are TRBV24-1 and TRBJ2-1; 7 nucleotides match TRBD1. Germline CDR1 is KGHDR and CDR2 is SFDVKD. Unmatched junction bases numbered 11, after V lost 1 base and J lost 3 bases. The CDR3 covers 18 residues. The CDR3 DNA sequence: TGTGCCACCAGTGATTTTGGAACTTCCGGGACAGTCTACAATGAGCAGTTCTTC. Translated: CATSDFGTSGTVYNEQFF.

Many counts were recorded for this clonotype. The junction does not match germline at one end; this may be a read error. J is TRBJ2-7 and V is TRBV7-2, with D possibly matching TRBD2 (6 bases). The CDR3 length is 17 residues. Germline V CDR1 and CDR2: SGHTA, FQGNSA. In DNA form, the CDR3 reads TGTGCCAGCAGCATAGCGGTCGGCTATTCCGGAACCTACGAGCAGTACTTC. Amino acid sequence: CASSIAVGYSGTYEQYF.

This clonotype appeared a few times. V gene TRBV6-5 combines with J gene TRBJ2-1, with TRBD2 identical over 7 bases. Germline loops: CDR1 MNHEY, CDR2 SVGAGI. This CDR3 is 13 amino acids long. V lost 2 bases to trimming and J lost 8 bases; unmatched junction nucleotides: 3. The CDR3, as DNA: TGTGCCAGCAGTTACGGGGGGGGTTATGAGCAGTTCTTC. Translation gives CASSYGGGYEQFF.